What follows are 9 T cell receptor beta chains derived from one specimen sequenced in a study of T cells expressing NK-cell markers. TCRdb reanalyzed the 5' RACE reads, giving one entry per CDR3 protein sequence and no DNA. The repertoire table contains 350,000 to 400,000 distinct CDR3 sequences. The sequenced sample consisted of blood T cells: a sorted CD56 or NKG2C T cell subset, CD4+ or CD8+ T cells, or bulk PBMC T cells (not recorded which). All receptors derive from a woman aged 45-65 years in good health.

The rearrangement uses TRBV20-1 and TRBJ2-1; there is no DNA to check the TCRdb D call of TRBD2. The CDR3 length is 18 residues. Germline V gene data show CDR1 as DFQATT and CDR2 as SNEGSKA (reference sequence). The CDR3 reads CSARAPRAGGLMYNEQFF.

This rearrangement joins TRBV15 to TRBJ1-2. Germline V lookup: CDR1 LNHNV, CDR2 YYDKDF (reference sequence). The CDR3 length is 12 residues. CDR3 loop: CATSRVGYGYTF. The complete variable domain, with remaining parts taken from reference TRBV15 and TRBJ1-2, reads DAMVIQNPRYQVTQFGKPVTLSCSQTLNHNVMYWYQQKSSQAPKLLFHYYDKDFNNEADTPDNFQSRRPNTSFCFLDIRSPGLGDTAMYLCATSRVGYGYTFGSGTRLTVV.

The gene calls are TRBV7-6 and TRBJ2-3. The CDR3 has 14 residues. From germline, CDR1 is SGHVS and CDR2 FNYEAQ. The CDR3 region is CASSLSASLDTQYF.

V usage is TRBV20-1 and J usage is TRBJ2-1. The CDR3 spans 11 residues. CDR1 is DFQATT and CDR2 is SNEGSKA in the germline V gene (reference sequence). The CDR3 sequence: CSATDYNEQFF.

The chain links TRBV6-6 to TRBJ2-5; lacking DNA, the TRBD2 call made by TCRdb goes unchecked. This CDR3 comprises 19 residues. Per germline, CDR1 MNHNY and CDR2 SVGAGI (reference sequence). The CDR3 is CASSYSGTSGRMGQETQYF.

This chain connects TRBV12-3 or TRBV12-4 to TRBJ2-5; TCRdb proposes TRBD1, but this gene call is untestable without DNA. CDR3 size: 15 residues. CDR3 sequence reads: CASSLASRAKETQYF.

The gene calls are TRBV6-5 and TRBJ2-2; TCRdb gives TRBD2 as the D gene, but with no DNA this cannot be confirmed. CDR3 size: 16 residues. Germline CDR1 and CDR2: MNHEY and SVGAGI. The CDR3 protein is CASSIAGGTNTGELFF.

The gene calls are TRBV29-1 and TRBJ2-2. The CDR3 is made up of 14 amino acids. Germline assignment: CDR1 SQVTM and CDR2 ANQGSEA. CDR3 loop: CSVARRSDTGELFF.

The chain links TRBV3-1 to TRBJ1-1. The CDR3 has 13 residues. Germline values: CDR1 LGHDT, CDR2 YNNKEL (reference sequence). The CDR3 sequence: CASSQLEGTEAFF.